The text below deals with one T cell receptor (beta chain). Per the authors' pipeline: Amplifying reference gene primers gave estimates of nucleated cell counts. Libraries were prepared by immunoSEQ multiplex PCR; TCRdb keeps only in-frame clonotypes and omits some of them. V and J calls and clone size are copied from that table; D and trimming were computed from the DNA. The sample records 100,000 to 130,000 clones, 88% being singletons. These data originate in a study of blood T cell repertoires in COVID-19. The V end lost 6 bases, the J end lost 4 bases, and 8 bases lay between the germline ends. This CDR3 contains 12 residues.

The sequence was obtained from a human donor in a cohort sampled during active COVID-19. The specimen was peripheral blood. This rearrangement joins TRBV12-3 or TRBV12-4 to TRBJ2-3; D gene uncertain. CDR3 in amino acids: CASRGPADTQYF. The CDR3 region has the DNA TGTGCCAGCAGGGGCCCTGCAGATACGCAGTATTTT.